Following are 4 T cell receptor beta chains from one sample sequenced in a study of identical twins. TCRdb independently ran MiXCR on the 5' RACE reads; one entry per CDR3 protein. The sample consists of 300,000 to 400,000 distinct CDR3 sequences, over 9% of them appearing once. These data were likewise used in another study, on yellow fever vaccine responses in identical twins.

Sequenced material: CD8+ T cells sorted from blood. Receptors were obtained from a woman younger than 30 in good health.

This clonotype has only a few counts. The chain joins TRBV5-1 to TRBJ2-1; 11 bases line up with TRBD1. Germline CDR1 and CDR2: SGHRS and YFSETQ. The CDR3 is 15 amino acids. V shed 4 bases, J shed 7 bases, and the junction held 7 bases outside the gene matches. The CDR3, as DNA: TGCGCCAGCAGCAAGGACAGGGGGCGCGGTAATGAGCAGTTCTTC. Its protein product is CASSKDRGRGNEQFF. The full variable domain, its missing parts supplied by reference TRBV5-1 and TRBJ2-1, is KAGVTQTPRYLIKTRGQQVTLSCSPISGHRSVSWYQQTPGQGLQFLFEYFSETQRNKGNFPGRFSGRQFSNSRSEMNVSTLELGDSALYLCASSKDRGRGNEQFFGPGTRLTVL.

This chain joins TRBV9 and TRBJ2-7; D is possibly TRBD2 (6 bases). CDR1 and CDR2 from the germline V gene are SGDLS and YYNGEE. The germline V and J ends were trimmed by 0 bases and 0 bases, with 13 bases remaining between them. The CDR3 sequence is 16 residues long. This CDR3 is CASSVGWGDSSYEQYF. CDR3 DNA sequence: TGTGCCAGCAGCGTAGGGTGGGGGGACTCCTCCTACGAGCAGTACTTC.

The rearrangement links TRBV5-6 to TRBJ2-5, with no clear D. This CDR3 spans 14 amino acids. Germline V CDR1 and CDR2: SGHDT, YYEEEE. V was shortened by 5 bases and J by 6 bases, with 17 bases between the two germline ends. The CDR3 sequence: CASSERASLKTQYF. The CDR3 bases are TGTGCCAGCAGTGAGAGAGCCAGCCTAAAGACCCAGTACTTC.

This clonotype was seen only a few times. One junction end does not reproduce the germline sequence, and a read error may be involved. The rearrangement links TRBV7-9 to TRBJ2-2; D is uncertain. The CDR3 is made up of 12 amino acids. In germline, CDR1 is SEHNR, CDR2 FQNEAQ (reference sequence). The CDR3 coding sequence is TGTGCCACCAGCCAAGGAGCCGGGGAGCTGTTTTTT. Translating it yields CATSQGAGELFF.